This TCR beta chain was found in a study of T-cell reconstitution after alpha-beta-depleted transplantation in children. This clonotype was counted ten times or more. Its antigen remains unknown. Study conclusions and caveats: There were reportedly several hundred expanded graft clones from which alpha-beta T cells came about two months after transplant. Newly produced T cells mostly accounted for T-cell counts and diversity one year post-transplant.

Library preparation (for TCRbeta) was performed with unique molecular identifiers. TCRdb reprocessed the PCR reads via MiXCR and lists one record per CDR3 protein. The table shows approximately 300,000 distinct CDR3 sequences, with 6.5% to 9% occurring only once. The sample here was peripheral blood, taken 360 days after TCRalphabeta/CD19-depleted stem cell transplant. The receptor comes from a female patient aged 2-9 years who had a stem cell transplant for Fanconi anemia, so the T cells may come from the graft donor.

The CDR3 DNA reads TGTGCCAGCAGTTTTCTACGGGGAGTGGGCTACGAGCAGTACTTC. This codes for CASSFLRGVGYEQYF. This chain joins TRBV28 and TRBJ2-7, with a weak D call TRBD2 (5 bases). This CDR3 is built from 15 residues. Germline assignment: CDR1 MDHEN and CDR2 SYDVKM. V was cut by 3 bases and J by 3 bases, with 15 bases left in between.